One and the same sample provided the 27 T cell receptor beta chains below, sequenced in a study of T cell repertoires in cytomegalovirus infection. TCRdb re-called the reads with MiXCR, one entry per CDR3 protein. The sample lists approximately 700,000 distinct CDR3 sequences; about a third were seen once. The sample taken for sequencing was PBMCs. The source is a human donor in good health (CMV status not recorded). Some clones in this sample may be carry-over from other donors' samples.

This clonotype was observed many times. CDR3 nucleotide sequence: TGTGCCAGCAGCCCAGGGTCTGCTGGGGCCAACGTCCTGACTTTC. Residues: CASSPGSAGANVLTF. The chain couples TRBV7-3 to TRBJ2-6; a possible D gene is TRBD1 (5 bases). The CDR3 is 15 residues long. The V gene lost 5 bases and the J gene lost 2 bases, with 10 bases spanning the gap. Germline CDR1 SGHTA, CDR2 FQGTGA.

This chain links TRBV7-8 with TRBJ1-4, with D unclear. The germline gives CDR1 SGHVS, CDR2 FQNEAQ. The CDR3 extends over 14 amino acids. Trimming shortened V by 4 bases and J by 6 bases, and 12 bases separated the two germline ends. CDR3 DNA: TGTGCCAGCAGCTCCCTCGGGAGTTATGAAAAACTGTTTTTT. Translation: CASSSLGSYEKLFF.

The V call is TRBV10-2, the J call TRBJ1-5; 7 bases match TRBD1. The CDR3 has 14 residues. CDR1 and CDR2 (germline): WSHSY, SAAADI. V lost 10 bases and J lost 6; bases outside the gene matches: 12. The DNA for the CDR3 is TGCGCCAACCCAGGGGGTAGTCTTCCTCAGCCCCAGCATTTT. It encodes CANPGGSLPQPQHF.

The V and J genes are TRBV10-3 and TRBJ1-2, with D perhaps TRBD1 (5 bases). V was trimmed by 7 bases and J by 7 bases, leaving 19 bases between them. The CDR3 has 14 amino acids. In germline, CDR1 is ENHRY, CDR2 SYGVKD. CDR3 protein: CAITRPGAEGGYTF. The CDR3 nucleotides read TGTGCCATCACCCGACCCGGGGCTGAGGGTGGCTACACCTTC.

The table lists this clonotype with a few counts. This rearrangement joins TRBV6-8 to TRBJ1-2, with a possible D match to TRBD1 (5 bases). The V and J ends lost 5 bases and 5 bases respectively, with 24 bases between them. The CDR3 covers 17 residues. Germline V gene sequence: CDR1 MNHGY, CDR2 SAAAGT. CDR3 residues: CASSKNPDSLISYGYTF. As DNA, the CDR3 is TGTGCCAGCAGTAAAAACCCCGACAGTTTGATTTCTTATGGCTACACCTTC.

Worth noting for this clonotype: This sequence may be a read error, since a much larger clone differs from it by one base. The V gene is TRBV7-8, the J gene TRBJ2-7, with a weak D call TRBD2 (7 bases). V lost 6 bases, J lost 1 base, and 16 bases lay in between. The germline V gene has CDR1 SGHVS and CDR2 FQNEAQ. CDR3 length: 15 amino acids. In DNA form, the CDR3 reads TGTGCCAGCAGTCTAGGGAGGGGGATGTCCTACGAGCAGTACTTC. This translates into CASSLGRGMSYEQYF. Drawing the rest from reference TRBV7-8 and TRBJ2-7, the complete variable domain is GAGVSQSPRYKVAKRGQDVALRCDPISGHVSLFWYQQALGQGPEFLTYFQNEAQLDKSGLPSDRFFAERPEGSVSTLKIQRTQQEDSAVYLCASSLGRGMSYEQYFGPGTRLTVT.

The gene calls are TRBV24-1 and TRBJ2-1; 7 bases line up with TRBD1. Germline values: CDR1 KGHDR, CDR2 SFDVKD. After removal of 3 bases from V and 5 bases from J, the junction contained 9 bases not matched to a gene. This CDR3 spans 16 amino acids. The CDR3 DNA reads as TGTGCCACCAGTGATCCCTCCGGGACAGCGCACAATGAGCAGTTCTTC. Protein sequence: CATSDPSGTAHNEQFF.

This chain joins TRBV29-1 and TRBJ2-2, with D uncertain. V lost 6 bases to trimming and J lost 2 bases, with 16 bases between them. The CDR3 consists of 15 residues. Germline V lookup: CDR1 SQVTM, CDR2 ANQGSEA. The CDR3 protein is CSVNTWSFNTGELFF. Here the CDR3 DNA reads TGCAGCGTCAATACATGGTCCTTTAACACCGGGGAGCTGTTTTTT.

This clonotype was recorded many times. The chain is built from TRBV6-1 and TRBJ2-1; 13 nucleotides line up with TRBD2. The CDR3 length is 17 residues. From germline, CDR1 is MNHNS and CDR2 SASEGT. V dropped 6 bases and J dropped 5; count of bases not matched to a gene: 10. The CDR3 coding sequence is TGTGCCAGCAGCGTTGGACTAGCGGGAGTGTCGGACAATGAGCAGTTCTTC. Translating it yields CASSVGLAGVSDNEQFF.

This clonotype was detected a few times. The chain carries TRBV5-4 and TRBJ1-2, with a weak D call TRBD1 (6 bases). Germline V gives CDR1 SGHNT, CDR2 YYREEE (reference sequence). Deletions cut 0 bases from V and 1 base from J, with 10 bases between. This CDR3 is 15 amino acids long. The DNA for the CDR3 is TGTGCCAGCAGCTTGGGGACAGACCGTAACTATGGCTACACCTTC. Residues: CASSLGTDRNYGYTF.

This clonotype was observed a handful of times. The chain joins TRBV5-1 to TRBJ2-3, with 9 bases matching TRBD1. Germline CDR1 reads SGHRS; CDR2 reads YFSETQ. The CDR3 sequence is 12 residues long. J lost 11 bases, V lost 4 bases, and 5 bases had no gene match. The CDR3 DNA follows: TGCGCCAGCAGCGGGGGACAGGGCGGGCAGTATTTT. Protein: CASSGGQGGQYF.

This clonotype was detected only a few times. CDR3 nucleotides: TGTGCCAGCACCAATTCACCCCTCCACTTT. Translated, it gives CASTNSPLHF. This chain connects TRBV12-3 or TRBV12-4 to TRBJ1-6; D is uncertain. The CDR3 extends over 10 amino acids. V shed 7 bases and J shed 7 bases, with 2 bases lying between them.

A few counts support this clonotype. The rearrangement uses TRBV5-1 and TRBJ1-2; TRBD1 aligns across 9 bases. Trimming took 1 base from V and 4 from J; bases not matched to a gene: 5. Germline CDR1 reads SGHRS; CDR2 reads YFSETQ. CDR3 length: 15 residues. CDR3 sequence reads: CASSLFLGQGYGYTF. DNA of the CDR3: TGCGCCAGCAGCTTGTTTTTGGGACAGGGCTATGGCTACACCTTC.

The rearrangement links TRBV4-1 to TRBJ2-1; 9 nucleotides match TRBD2. CDR3 length: 16 residues. Trimming cost V 0 bases and J 6 bases; bases outside gene matches: 6. Germline CDR1 and CDR2: MGHRA and YSYEKL. In DNA, the CDR3 is TGCGCCAGCAGCCAAGAACCGACTAGCGGTGGCAATGAGCAGTTCTTC. Its protein is CASSQEPTSGGNEQFF.

This clonotype was picked up a small number of times. This chain links TRBV28 with TRBJ2-7; 10 positions match TRBD1. After removal of 8 bases from V and 6 bases from J, the junction contained 22 bases not matched to a gene. The V gene's germline CDR1 is MDHEN and CDR2 SYDVKM. The CDR3 is made up of 18 amino acids. In DNA form, the CDR3 reads TGTGCCAGCCTCGGGGGGGAGACAGGGGGCGATTTTTGGGGCGAGCAGTACTTC. This codes for CASLGGETGGDFWGEQYF.

V usage is TRBV7-2 and J usage is TRBJ2-7; the match to TRBD1 covers 9 bases. The CDR3 consists of 15 residues. The ends lost 4 bases at V and 8 bases at J; junction bases unmatched: 12. Per germline, CDR1 SGHTA and CDR2 FQGNSA. Written as DNA, the CDR3 is TGTGCCAGCAGCTACCGGACAGGGGTATATGTAAAGCAGTACTTC. Its translation is CASSYRTGVYVKQYF.

V and J are TRBV12-3 or TRBV12-4 and TRBJ1-2; 10 bases map to TRBD1. V shed 5 bases and J 8 bases; nucleotides not matched to a gene: 8. There are 14 residues in the CDR3. The CDR3, as DNA: TGTGCCAGCAGTATGGGACAGGGGAGCGGGGGCTACACCTTC. Protein: CASSMGQGSGGYTF.

This clonotype was recorded a few times. The chain is built from TRBV12-3 or TRBV12-4 and TRBJ2-3, with D possibly TRBD1 on 7 matching bases. V shed 8 bases and J shed 2 bases, with 14 bases lying between them. This CDR3 contains 14 residues. The CDR3 spells CASAGGGPTDTQYF. DNA of the CDR3: TGTGCCAGCGCAGGAGGGGGCCCCACAGATACGCAGTATTTT.

V usage is TRBV29-1 and J usage is TRBJ1-5; D unclear. Trimming shortened V by 4 bases and J by 5 bases, and 15 bases separated the two germline ends. The CDR3 totals 14 residues. Germline V gene data show CDR1 as SQVTM and CDR2 as ANQGSEA. The DNA for the CDR3 is TGCAGCGTTGGTGGCCTCCCCGGGGATCAGCCCCAGCATTTT. Protein sequence: CSVGGLPGDQPQHF.

This sequence joins TRBV4-1 and TRBJ2-5, with 8 bases matching TRBD2. This CDR3 is built from 15 residues. Germline-derived CDR1 and CDR2 are MGHRA and YSYEKL. V gave up 1 base and J gave up 2 bases; unmatched junction bases: 3. CDR3 bases: TGCGCCAGCAGCCAAGTGATAGCGGGGCAAGAGACCCAGTACTTC. This translates into CASSQVIAGQETQYF.

The chain combines TRBV7-9 with TRBJ2-7, with 8 bases aligning to TRBD1. V shed 5 bases and J 3 bases; nucleotides not matched to a gene: 3. Germline V gene lookup returns CDR1 SEHNR and CDR2 FQNEAQ (reference sequence). The CDR3 extends over 13 amino acids. CDR3: CASSTDRDYEQYF. The CDR3 bases are TGTGCCAGCAGCACGGACAGGGACTACGAGCAGTACTTC.

V gene TRBV5-6 combines with J gene TRBJ2-3, with 12 bases matching TRBD2. V was pared by 4 bases and J by 0 bases, with 9 bases of the junction left unmatched. The V gene's germline CDR1 is SGHDT and CDR2 YYEEEE. The CDR3 is made up of 18 amino acids. This CDR3 is CASSPTSGGMLSTDTQYF. The CDR3 DNA reads as TGTGCCAGCAGCCCGACTAGCGGGGGCATGCTTAGCACAGATACGCAGTATTTT.

This clonotype was found many times. The V gene is TRBV7-6, the J gene TRBJ2-5, with D hard to call. The V gene's germline CDR1 is SGHVS and CDR2 FNYEAQ. With 2 bases removed from V and 5 bases from J, the gap between germline ends came to 12 bases. The CDR3 loop spans 14 amino acids. DNA for the CDR3: TGTGCCAGCAGCTTAAACCCAGGAGAGGAGACCCAGTACTTC. This gives the protein CASSLNPGEETQYF.

This chain uses TRBV11-2 with TRBJ2-1; 11 nucleotides agree with TRBD2. Germline-derived CDR1 and CDR2 are SGHAT and FQNNGV. The CDR3 contains 15 residues. The V and J ends lost 0 bases and 9 bases, in that order; junction bases with no gene match: 4. In DNA, the CDR3 is TGTGCCAGCAGCTTAGATAGCGGGGGGGCCCCTGAGCAGTTCTTC. Translated: CASSLDSGGAPEQFF.

This clonotype was observed a single time. J is TRBJ1-1 and V is TRBV28; 7 nucleotides agree with TRBD1. J gave up 4 bases and V 5 bases, and 4 bases lay outside the gene matches. Germline-derived CDR1 and CDR2 are MDHEN and SYDVKM. This CDR3 comprises 13 residues. CDR3 region: CASSVHRGTEAFF. The CDR3, as DNA: TGTGCCAGCAGTGTTCACAGGGGCACTGAAGCTTTCTTT.

This clonotype was seen repeatedly, ten times or more. As DNA, the CDR3 is TGTGCCAGCAGCTTAGACAGAAACTACGAGCAGTACTTC. Encoded protein: CASSLDRNYEQYF. The V gene is TRBV7-6, the J gene TRBJ2-7; D call uncertain. Germline lookup yields CDR1 SGHVS and CDR2 FNYEAQ. V was shortened by 1 base and J by 3 bases, with 7 bases between the two germline ends. This CDR3 has 13 amino acids.

The chain uses TRBV6-6 and TRBJ1-6; no clear D gene. The CDR3 is 17 amino acids. Looked up from germline, CDR1 is MNHNY and CDR2 is SVGAGI (reference sequence). V dropped 5 bases and J dropped 0 bases, with 14 bases sitting between them. The CDR3 region is CASSDQVLSSYNSPLHF. As DNA, the CDR3 is TGTGCCAGCAGTGACCAGGTTCTAAGCTCCTATAATTCACCCCTCCACTTT.